These 14 T cell receptor beta chains originate from one sample sequenced in a study of cytomegalovirus exposure and HLA in healthy donors. It was with 60 Vbeta and 13 Jbeta primers that the PCR ran. Using immunoSEQ multiplex PCR, the repertoire was profiled, and TCRdb retains in-frame clones only, with some absent. This table has 120,000 or so clones, 60% to 75% appearing once. The specimen was PBMCs. Every receptor here comes from a woman aged 40 to 49 in good health and CMV-seropositive.

The chain joins TRBV19 to TRBJ1-1; D is uncertain. Between the trimmed V and J ends, which lost 4 bases and 7 bases, there was a span of 7 bases. The germline V gene encodes CDR1 LNHDA and CDR2 SQIVND (reference sequence). The CDR3 consists of 11 residues. The CDR3 coding sequence is TGTGCCAGTAGTAAACAGATTGAAGCTTTCTTT. As protein: CASSKQIEAFF. Based on the CDR3 plus reference TRBV19 and TRBJ1-1, the full variable domain is DGGITQSPKYLFRKEGQNVTLSCEQNLNHDAMYWYRQDPGQGLRLIYYSQIVNDFQKGDIAEGYSVSREKKESFPLTVTSAQKNPTAFYLCASSKQIEAFFGQGTRLTVV.

The chain combines TRBV7-9 with TRBJ1-1; maybe TRBD1 (6 bases). Trimming took 3 bases from V and 3 from J, leaving 11 bases between them. The CDR3 runs to 14 residues. CDR1 SEHNR and CDR2 FQNEAQ come from the germline V gene (reference sequence). CDR3 amino acids: CASSFSQGDTEAFF. The CDR3 DNA follows: TGTGCCAGCAGCTTCTCACAGGGAGACACTGAAGCTTTCTTT.

This clone was picked up a small number of times. The chain uses TRBV5-4 and TRBJ2-2; the D gene is possibly TRBD2 (5 bases). This CDR3 spans 15 amino acids. The germline V and J ends were trimmed by 4 bases and 0 bases, with 10 bases remaining between them. CDR1 and CDR2 from the germline V gene are SGHNT and YYREEE (reference sequence). The CDR3 reads CASSQGLANTGELFF. The CDR3 DNA sequence: TGTGCCAGCAGCCAAGGACTGGCGAACACCGGGGAGCTGTTTTTT.

The rearrangement uses TRBV19 and TRBJ2-1, with 11 positions matching TRBD1. V gave up 7 bases and J gave up 9 bases; unmatched junction bases: 11. The germline V gene encodes CDR1 LNHDA and CDR2 SQIVND (reference sequence). The CDR3 has 15 amino acids. Written as DNA, the CDR3 is TGTGCCAGTACCGACAGGGGGACAGGGGGTCTTGAGCAGTTCTTC. Translated, it gives CASTDRGTGGLEQFF.

The chain recombines TRBV10-3 with TRBJ1-5, with a weak D call TRBD1 (6 bases). Trimming took 6 bases from V and 3 from J, leaving 12 bases between them. The CDR3 contains 14 residues. CDR1 and CDR2 (germline): ENHRY, SYGVKD. The CDR3, as DNA: TGTGCCATCAGCGGGACATCAAACAATCAGCCCCAGCATTTT. Translated: CAISGTSNNQPQHF.

This clone was detected a few times. The rearrangement joins TRBV5-1 to TRBJ2-3; 14 nucleotides match TRBD2. Trimming took 4 bases from V and 5 from J; bases not matched to a gene: 6. CDR3 length: 16 amino acids. Germline CDR1 reads SGHRS; CDR2 reads YFSETQ. The CDR3 here is CASSPGTSGSIDTQYF. CDR3 DNA: TGCGCCAGCAGCCCCGGGACTAGCGGGAGTATAGATACGCAGTATTTT.

The chain employs TRBV28 and TRBJ1-2, with D perhaps matching TRBD1 (5 bases). Germline CDR1 reads MDHEN; CDR2 reads SYDVKM. This CDR3 has 13 amino acids. With 7 bases removed from V and 8 bases from J, the gap between germline ends came to 17 bases. The CDR3 sequence: CASNENLQVGYTF. Here the CDR3 DNA reads TGTGCCAGCAACGAAAATCTACAGGTCGGCTACACCTTC.

V gene TRBV7-9 combines with J gene TRBJ2-3; 10 bases fit TRBD2. Losses at the gene ends were 5 bases for V and 0 bases for J; bases not matched to a gene: 11. The CDR3 runs 18 residues. CDR1 and CDR2 from the germline V gene are SEHNR and FQNEAQ (reference sequence). The CDR3, as DNA: TGTGCCAGCAGCGTGGGACTAGCGCTCATAGTGAGCACAGATACGCAGTATTTT. Amino acids: CASSVGLALIVSTDTQYF.

This clone was recorded only once. The genes are TRBV10-3 and TRBJ1-5; D is ambiguous. Trimming cost V 7 bases and J 4 bases, with 11 bases left between them. Looked up from germline, CDR1 is ENHRY and CDR2 is SYGVKD. This CDR3 has 13 residues. CDR3 protein: CAITQQLNQPQHF. The CDR3 DNA sequence: TGTGCCATCACCCAACAGTTGAATCAGCCCCAGCATTTT.

J is TRBJ1-5 and V is TRBV6-5; 7 positions match TRBD1. V was pared by 0 bases and J by 6 bases, with 5 bases of the junction left unmatched. The CDR3 runs 15 residues. CDR1 and CDR2 from the germline V gene are MNHEY and SVGAGI. The CDR3 coding sequence is TGTGCCAGCAGTTACTCCGACAGGGCGGGTCAGCCCCAGCATTTT. Its protein is CASSYSDRAGQPQHF.

This chain links TRBV10-1 with TRBJ2-7; D possibly corresponds to TRBD2 (5 bases). The length of the CDR3 is 14 residues. CDR1 and CDR2 from the germline V gene are WNHNN and SYGVQD (reference sequence). The V end lost 7 bases, the J end lost 2 bases, and 15 bases lay between the germline ends. The CDR3 spells CASNKGRETYEQYF. The CDR3 DNA reads as TGCGCCAGCAATAAAGGCCGGGAAACCTACGAGCAGTACTTC.

This chain connects TRBV28 to TRBJ2-7; 9 positions agree with TRBD1. The length of the CDR3 is 15 residues. V dropped 4 bases and J dropped 5; count of bases not matched to a gene: 9. Germline V CDR1 and CDR2: MDHEN, SYDVKM. The CDR3, as DNA: TGTGCCAGCAGTTCGGGACAGGGTCCAGGCAACGAGCAGTACTTC. It encodes CASSSGQGPGNEQYF.

The chain combines TRBV30 with TRBJ1-6; D not resolved. The length of the CDR3 is 16 residues. V lost 4 bases and J 2 bases, leaving 15 bases between the germline ends. Looked up from germline, CDR1 is GTSNPN and CDR2 is SVGIG (reference sequence). The DNA of the CDR3 is TGTGCCTGGAAGCGGCAGGACGGGGCCTATAATTCACCCCTCCACTTT. Protein sequence: CAWKRQDGAYNSPLHF.

The V gene is TRBV15, the J gene TRBJ2-1; 10 positions match TRBD2. J was trimmed by 6 bases and V by 0 bases; bases with no gene match: 14. CDR1 LNHNV and CDR2 YYDKDF come from the germline V gene (reference sequence). CDR3 size: 19 residues. The CDR3 loop is CATSRDVGFRSGRLNEQFF. The CDR3 bases are TGTGCCACCAGCAGAGATGTCGGGTTTCGTAGCGGGAGGCTCAATGAGCAGTTCTTC. The full variable domain, in which reference TRBV15 and TRBJ2-1 provide the parts outside the CDR3, is DAMVIQNPRYQVTQFGKPVTLSCSQTLNHNVMYWYQQKSSQAPKLLFHYYDKDFNNEADTPDNFQSRRPNTSFCFLDIRSPGLGDTAMYLCATSRDVGFRSGRLNEQFFGPGTRLTVL.